These 24 T cell receptor beta chains share one sample of origin, sequenced in a study of cytomegalovirus exposure and HLA in healthy donors. It was with 60 Vbeta and 13 Jbeta primers that the PCR ran. The data were produced by immunoSEQ multiplex PCR, yet TCRdb's version contains in-frame clones alone and is incomplete. The sample holds about 120,000 clones, around 69% seen once. Sequencing input: PBMCs. The receptors come from a woman aged 40 to 50 in good health and CMV-seropositive.

The chain combines TRBV6-1 with TRBJ2-7, with 9 bases identical to TRBD1. Trimming at V came to 7 bases and at J to 1 base, leaving 8 bases not matched to a gene. The CDR3 is made up of 15 amino acids. Germline CDR1 reads MNHNS; CDR2 reads SASEGT. This CDR3 is CASTPSGTGSYEQYF. The CDR3 DNA sequence: TGTGCCAGCACCCCCTCGGGGACAGGGTCCTACGAGCAGTACTTC.

This clone has only a few counts. This rearrangement joins TRBV18 to TRBJ1-4; D possibly corresponds to TRBD1 (6 bases). Germline-derived CDR1 and CDR2 are KGHSH and LQKENI. Between the trimmed V and J ends, which lost 3 bases and 4 bases, there was a span of 12 bases. CDR3 size: 15 residues. CDR3 protein: CASSPTGQYNEKLFF. For the CDR3, the DNA is TGTGCCAGCTCACCGACTGGACAGTATAATGAAAAACTGTTTTTT.

The V call is TRBV19, the J call TRBJ2-2; D is possibly TRBD1 (5 bases). The germline CDR1 and CDR2 sequences are LNHDA and SQIVND (reference sequence). The V and J ends lost 5 bases and 7 bases respectively, with 14 bases between them. This CDR3 comprises 14 residues. The CDR3 nucleotides are TGTGCCAGTAGTTACCAGGGTGAAAGCGGGGAGCTGTTTTTT. Protein product: CASSYQGESGELFF.

V gene TRBV2 combines with J gene TRBJ2-5, with 10 bases that match TRBD2. The CDR3 has 16 amino acids. Germline V gene data show CDR1 as SNHLY and CDR2 as FYNNEI. V gave up 3 bases and J gave up 5 bases; unmatched junction bases: 9. The CDR3 bases are TGTGCCAGCAGTGAGATCCTAGCGGGGGCGGGGGAGACCCAGTACTTC. This codes for CASSEILAGAGETQYF.

V and J are TRBV9 and TRBJ2-7, with 9 bases that match TRBD2. The CDR3 runs 15 residues. J lost 0 bases, V lost 2 bases, and 3 bases had no gene match. The germline V gene encodes CDR1 SGDLS and CDR2 YYNGEE. In nucleotides, the CDR3 is TGTGCCAGCAGCGTGGCGGGGGGGAGCTCCTACGAGCAGTACTTC. Protein product: CASSVAGGSSYEQYF.

The chain employs TRBV7-3 and TRBJ1-6; D not resolved. CDR3 size: 14 residues. Germline CDR1 and CDR2: SGHTA and FQGTGA. V lost 4 bases and J lost 3, with 7 bases in between. CDR3 loop: CASSSGDYNSPLHF. Written as DNA, the CDR3 is TGTGCCAGCAGCTCGGGAGACTATAATTCACCCCTCCACTTT. The full variable domain, rest sourced from reference TRBV7-3 and TRBJ1-6, is GAGVSQTPSNKVTEKGKYVELRCDPISGHTALYWYRQSLGQGPEFLIYFQGTGAADDSGLPNDRFFAVRPEGSVSTLKIQRTERGDSAVYLCASSSGDYNSPLHFGNGTRLTVT.

The V call is TRBV12-2, the J call TRBJ2-7; TRBD2 is the table's D call and was not checked against the DNA. TRBV12-2 is a pseudogene. The CDR3 runs to 18 residues. The CDR3 DNA sequence: TGTGCAAGTCGCTCACAAGGGGAGGTGGCACAATGGGCATACGAGCAGTACTTC. This translates into CASRSQGEVAQWAYEQYF.

The V gene is TRBV9, the J gene TRBJ1-4, with 7 bases lining up with TRBD1. Germline CDR1 is SGDLS and CDR2 is YYNGEE. The CDR3 is 19 residues long. Unmatched junction bases numbered 17, after V lost 6 bases and J lost 0 bases. CDR3 residues: CASKVYRNPGGTTNEKLFF. CDR3 DNA: TGTGCCAGCAAAGTCTACAGAAACCCAGGGGGGACAACTAATGAAAAACTGTTTTTT.

The rearrangement uses TRBV6-4 and TRBJ2-5; D remains ambiguous. Between the trimmed V and J ends, which lost 2 bases and 7 bases, there was a span of 14 bases. CDR1 and CDR2 from the germline V gene are MRHNA and SNTAGT. This CDR3 contains 14 residues. The chain's CDR3 is CASSDLGTLRTQYF. CDR3 nucleotide sequence: TGTGCCAGCAGTGACCTAGGCACCCTAAGGACCCAGTACTTC.

The chain uses TRBV28 and TRBJ1-4, with D perhaps matching TRBD1 (5 bases). Germline V gene lookup returns CDR1 MDHEN and CDR2 SYDVKM. Trimming stripped 4 bases from V and 2 bases from J, with 8 bases between. CDR3 size: 14 residues. The CDR3 DNA is TGTGCCAGCAGTTCTCAGGGTACTAATGAAAAACTGTTTTTT. Protein sequence: CASSSQGTNEKLFF.

This chain joins TRBV6-6 and TRBJ2-7; 8 bases line up with TRBD1. Germline CDR1 is MNHNY and CDR2 is SVGAGI (reference sequence). The CDR3 has 12 residues. Trimming cost V 7 bases and J 6 bases; bases outside gene matches: 5. CDR3 residues: CASKRTGTEQYF. The CDR3 DNA reads TGTGCCAGCAAACGGACAGGGACCGAGCAGTACTTC.

The sample holds one count of this clone. J is TRBJ1-6 and V is TRBV14, with D perhaps matching TRBD1 (5 bases). CDR3 length equals 15 residues. V gave up 4 bases and J gave up 5 bases, with 12 bases separating them. Germline V gene sequence: CDR1 SGHDN, CDR2 FVKESK. The CDR3 is CASSPLVGDNSPLHF. CDR3 nucleotide sequence: TGTGCCAGCAGCCCCCTTGTAGGGGATAATTCACCCCTCCACTTT.

The V and J genes are TRBV7-6 and TRBJ2-2; maybe TRBD2 (5 bases). The CDR3 extends over 14 amino acids. From germline, CDR1 is SGHVS and CDR2 FNYEAQ. V was cut by 4 bases and J by 7 bases, with 13 bases left in between. The CDR3 coding sequence is TGTGCCAGCAGCTCGCGGGCGAGGGACGGGGAGCTGTTTTTT. It is translated as CASSSRARDGELFF.

This chain uses TRBV10-2 with TRBJ1-1; 8 bases match TRBD1. This CDR3 comprises 13 residues. V lost 3 bases, J lost 4 bases, and 1 base stayed unmatched. In germline, CDR1 is WSHSY, CDR2 SAAADI. DNA for the CDR3: TGCGCCAGCAGTGAACAGGGGGTCACTGAAGCTTTCTTT. Translated: CASSEQGVTEAFF.

The rearrangement uses TRBV6-1 and TRBJ2-7; 9 bases map to TRBD1. This CDR3 contains 15 residues. Germline loops: CDR1 MNHNS, CDR2 SASEGT. Unmatched junction bases numbered 4, after V lost 4 bases and J lost 0 bases. CDR3 in amino acids: CASSGDRVNSYEQYF. The CDR3 DNA reads as TGTGCCAGCAGTGGGGACAGGGTAAACTCCTACGAGCAGTACTTC.

This chain connects TRBV5-1 to TRBJ2-7, with D tentatively TRBD1 (6 bases). Germline-derived CDR1 and CDR2 are SGHRS and YFSETQ. CDR3 length: 15 residues. Trimming cost V 6 bases and J 4 bases, with 20 bases left between them. DNA for the CDR3: TGCGCCAGCACCGAAGTACAGGGACCTCTTTACGAGCAGTACTTC. Translating gives CASTEVQGPLYEQYF.

The chain links TRBV7-2 to TRBJ1-3; D perhaps matches TRBD1 (5 bases). The CDR3 is 15 residues long. CDR1 SGHTA and CDR2 FQGNSA come from the germline V gene. Deletions cut 1 base from V and 7 bases from J, with 14 bases between. The CDR3 region has the DNA TGTGCCAGCAGCTTAGAGGCAGGGTTCGGCAACACCATATATTTT. Residues: CASSLEAGFGNTIYF.

The chain has TRBV25-1 and TRBJ1-2, with 8 positions matching TRBD1. The CDR3 loop spans 13 amino acids. V dropped 6 bases and J dropped 7; count of bases not matched to a gene: 7. The germline V gene has CDR1 MGHDK and CDR2 SYGVNS. The CDR3 DNA reads as TGTGCCAGCAGCGGAACAGGGGGTCTTGGCTACACCTTC. Translating it yields CASSGTGGLGYTF.

This clone occurred a few times. The chain uses TRBV6-5 and TRBJ1-5, with unresolved D. The CDR3 is 13 residues long. CDR1 is MNHEY and CDR2 is SVGAGI in the germline V gene. With 10 bases removed from V and 1 base from J, the gap between germline ends came to 11 bases. The CDR3 DNA reads as TGTGCCACGAGGGTAGGGAGCAATCAGCCCCAGCATTTT. It yields the protein CATRVGSNQPQHF.

The table lists this clone with a few counts. The chain joins TRBV7-9 to TRBJ1-5; 7 positions agree with TRBD1. The CDR3 extends over 13 amino acids. Germline CDR1 is SEHNR and CDR2 is FQNEAQ (reference sequence). V lost 4 bases to trimming and J lost 5 bases; unmatched junction nucleotides: 2. The CDR3 coding sequence is TGTGCCAGCAGCTCAACAGGGGATCAGCCCCAGCATTTT. Its translation is CASSSTGDQPQHF.

The chain links TRBV5-5 to TRBJ2-5; possible D gene TRBD1, 7 bases. Germline lookup yields CDR1 SGHKS and CDR2 YYEKEE (reference sequence). V dropped 4 bases and J dropped 0 bases, with 13 bases sitting between them. The CDR3 is made up of 15 amino acids. CDR3 residues: CASSRRDSYQETQYF. The CDR3 coding sequence is TGTGCCAGCAGCCGGAGGGACAGTTACCAAGAGACCCAGTACTTC. The full variable domain, with the rest looked up from reference TRBV5-5 and TRBJ2-5, is DAGVTQSPTHLIKTRGQQVTLRCSPISGHKSVSWYQQVLGQGPQFIFQYYEKEERGRGNFPDRFSARQFPNYSSELNVNALLLGDSALYLCASSRRDSYQETQYFGPGTRLLVL.

This sequence joins TRBV2 and TRBJ2-5; the match to TRBD2 covers 13 bases. TRBJ2-7 explains the end of the DNA better; the J call may be wrong. The CDR3 extends over 13 amino acids. Germline CDR1 is SNHLY and CDR2 is FYNNEI. CDR3 sequence: CASGTSGVYEQYF. CDR3 sequence (DNA): TGTGCCAGCGGGACTAGCGGGGTATACGAGCAGTACTTC.

This clone was found once. This chain links TRBV10-3 with TRBJ2-3, with TRBD2 identical over 9 bases. The CDR3 covers 15 residues. CDR1 and CDR2 (germline): ENHRY, SYGVKD. The junction had 5 bases not matched to a gene; V was cut back by 2 bases and J by 5 bases. Here the CDR3 DNA reads TGTGCCATCAGTGAGATAGCGGGGGCGCAAGATACGCAGTATTTT. Its protein product is CAISEIAGAQDTQYF.

The CDR3 region is CASSPRVGGEQYF. In DNA form, the CDR3 reads TGCGCCAGCAGCCCAAGGGTGGGGGGCGAGCAGTACTTC. This chain joins TRBV5-1 and TRBJ2-7; possibly TRBD2 for D (6 bases). Germline V gene data show CDR1 as SGHRS and CDR2 as YFSETQ. V lost 4 bases and J lost 6, with 14 bases in between. The CDR3 is 13 amino acids.